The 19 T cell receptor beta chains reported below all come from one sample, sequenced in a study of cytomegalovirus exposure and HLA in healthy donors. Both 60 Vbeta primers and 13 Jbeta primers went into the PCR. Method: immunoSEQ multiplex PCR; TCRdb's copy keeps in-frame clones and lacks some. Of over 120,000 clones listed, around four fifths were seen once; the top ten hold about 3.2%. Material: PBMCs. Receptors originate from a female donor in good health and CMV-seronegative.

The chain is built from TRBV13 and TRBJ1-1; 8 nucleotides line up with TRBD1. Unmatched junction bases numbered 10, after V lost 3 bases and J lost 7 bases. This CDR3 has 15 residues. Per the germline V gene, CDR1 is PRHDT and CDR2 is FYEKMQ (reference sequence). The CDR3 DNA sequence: TGTGCCAGCAGCTTCCGACAGGGGCCGAGGGGTGAAGCTTTCTTT. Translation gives CASSFRQGPRGEAFF.

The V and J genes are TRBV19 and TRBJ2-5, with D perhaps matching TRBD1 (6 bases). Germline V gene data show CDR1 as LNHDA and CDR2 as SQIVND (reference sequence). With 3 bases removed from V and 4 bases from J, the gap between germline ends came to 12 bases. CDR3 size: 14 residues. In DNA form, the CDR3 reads TGTGCCAGTAGTATCGTTCCGACAGGAGAGACCCAGTACTTC. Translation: CASSIVPTGETQYF.

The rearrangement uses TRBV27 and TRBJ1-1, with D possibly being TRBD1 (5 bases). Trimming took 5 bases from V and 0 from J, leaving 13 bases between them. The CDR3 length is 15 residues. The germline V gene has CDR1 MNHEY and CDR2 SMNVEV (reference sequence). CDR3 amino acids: CASSRPSGLNTEAFF. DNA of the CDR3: TGTGCCAGCAGTCGACCCTCAGGGCTGAACACTGAAGCTTTCTTT.

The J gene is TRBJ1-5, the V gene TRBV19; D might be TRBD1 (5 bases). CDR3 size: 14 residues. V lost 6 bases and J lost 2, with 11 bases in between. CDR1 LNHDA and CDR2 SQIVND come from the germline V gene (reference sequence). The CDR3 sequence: CASRNTGGNQPQHF. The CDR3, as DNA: TGTGCCAGTAGGAATACAGGAGGCAATCAGCCCCAGCATTTT.

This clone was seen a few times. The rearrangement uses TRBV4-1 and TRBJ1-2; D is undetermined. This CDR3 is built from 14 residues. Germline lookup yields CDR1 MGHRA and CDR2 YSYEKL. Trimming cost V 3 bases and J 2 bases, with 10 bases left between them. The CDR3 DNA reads TGCGCCAGCAGCCACCCAGGACTCAACTATGGCTACACCTTC. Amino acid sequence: CASSHPGLNYGYTF.

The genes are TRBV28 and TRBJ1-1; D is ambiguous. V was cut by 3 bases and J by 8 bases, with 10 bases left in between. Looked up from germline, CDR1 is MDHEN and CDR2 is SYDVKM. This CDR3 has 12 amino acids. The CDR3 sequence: CASSFGRIEAFF. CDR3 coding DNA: TGTGCCAGCAGTTTTGGGAGAATAGAAGCTTTCTTT.

Here the CDR3 DNA reads TGCGCCAGCAGCTCGATAGCGGGACGGACAGATACGCAGTATTTT. This encodes CASSSIAGRTDTQYF. The chain couples TRBV5-1 to TRBJ2-3; 8 bases map to TRBD2. Germline CDR1 SGHRS, CDR2 YFSETQ. CDR3 length equals 15 residues. The V and J ends lost 3 bases and 3 bases, in that order; junction bases with no gene match: 6.

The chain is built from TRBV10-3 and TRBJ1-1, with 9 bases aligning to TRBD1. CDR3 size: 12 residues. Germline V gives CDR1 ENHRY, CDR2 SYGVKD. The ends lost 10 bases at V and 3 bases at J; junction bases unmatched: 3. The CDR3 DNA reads TGTGCCACCGGGACAGGGCACACTGAAGCTTTCTTT. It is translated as CATGTGHTEAFF.

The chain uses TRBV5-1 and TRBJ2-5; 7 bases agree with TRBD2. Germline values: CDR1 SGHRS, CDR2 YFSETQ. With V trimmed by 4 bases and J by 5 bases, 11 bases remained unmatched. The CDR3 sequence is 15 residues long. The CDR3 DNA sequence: TGCGCCAGCAGCCTATTAACCTCTAGCGGTGAGACCCAGTACTTC. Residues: CASSLLTSSGETQYF.

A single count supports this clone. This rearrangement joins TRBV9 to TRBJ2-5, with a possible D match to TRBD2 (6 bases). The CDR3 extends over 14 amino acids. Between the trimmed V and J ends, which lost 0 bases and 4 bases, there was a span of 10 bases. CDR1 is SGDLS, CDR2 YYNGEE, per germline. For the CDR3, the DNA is TGTGCCAGCAGCGTAGGGGGACTTCCAGAGACCCAGTACTTC. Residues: CASSVGGLPETQYF.

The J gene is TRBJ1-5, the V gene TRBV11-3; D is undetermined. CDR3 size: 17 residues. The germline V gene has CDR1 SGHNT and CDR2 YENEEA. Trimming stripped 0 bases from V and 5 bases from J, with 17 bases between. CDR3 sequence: CASSLDSGNSYDQPQHF. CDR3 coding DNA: TGTGCCAGCAGCTTAGATTCGGGAAATAGTTACGATCAGCCCCAGCATTTT.

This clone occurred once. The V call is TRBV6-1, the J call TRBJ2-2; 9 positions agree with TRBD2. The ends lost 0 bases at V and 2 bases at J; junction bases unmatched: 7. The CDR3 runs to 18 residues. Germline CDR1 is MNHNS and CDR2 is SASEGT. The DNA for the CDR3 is TGTGCCAGCAGTGAAGCTAGCGGGGGCCTCTTCAACACCGGGGAGCTGTTTTTT. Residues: CASSEASGGLFNTGELFF.

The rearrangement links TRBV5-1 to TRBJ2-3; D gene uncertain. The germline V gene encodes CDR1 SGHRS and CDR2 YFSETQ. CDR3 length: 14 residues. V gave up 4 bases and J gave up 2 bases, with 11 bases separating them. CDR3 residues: CASSGMTSTDTQYF. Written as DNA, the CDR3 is TGCGCCAGCAGCGGAATGACATCCACAGATACGCAGTATTTT.

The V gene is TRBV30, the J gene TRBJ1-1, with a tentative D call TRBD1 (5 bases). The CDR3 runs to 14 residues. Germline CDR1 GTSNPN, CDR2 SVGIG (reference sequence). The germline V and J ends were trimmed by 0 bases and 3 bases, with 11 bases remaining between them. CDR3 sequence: CAWSVFDRHTEAFF. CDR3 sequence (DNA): TGTGCCTGGAGTGTTTTTGACAGACACACTGAAGCTTTCTTT.

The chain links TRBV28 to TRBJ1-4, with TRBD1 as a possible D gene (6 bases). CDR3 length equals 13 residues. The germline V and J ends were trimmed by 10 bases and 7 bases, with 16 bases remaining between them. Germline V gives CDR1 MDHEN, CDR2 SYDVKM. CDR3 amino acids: CATRQGGGEKLFF. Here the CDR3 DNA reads TGTGCCACCCGGCAGGGAGGGGGTGAAAAACTGTTTTTT.

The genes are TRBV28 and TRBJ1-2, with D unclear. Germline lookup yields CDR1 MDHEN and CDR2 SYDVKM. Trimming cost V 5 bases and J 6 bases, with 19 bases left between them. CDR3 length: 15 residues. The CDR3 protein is CASSPWRRKTDGYTF. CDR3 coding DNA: TGTGCCAGCAGTCCATGGAGACGGAAGACCGATGGCTACACCTTC.

The CDR3: CASSRDREYEQYF. CDR3 DNA sequence: TGCGCCAGCAGCCGAGACAGAGAATACGAGCAGTACTTC. The rearrangement uses TRBV5-1 and TRBJ2-7; D is possibly TRBD1 (5 bases). Germline loops: CDR1 SGHRS, CDR2 YFSETQ. V dropped 4 bases and J dropped 4 bases, with 12 bases sitting between them. The CDR3 contains 13 residues.

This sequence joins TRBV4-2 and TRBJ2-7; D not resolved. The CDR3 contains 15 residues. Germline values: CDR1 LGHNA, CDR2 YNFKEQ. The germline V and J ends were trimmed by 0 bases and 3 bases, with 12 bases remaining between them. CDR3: CASSQELRFFYEQYF. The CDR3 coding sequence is TGTGCCAGCAGCCAAGAGTTGCGGTTTTTCTACGAGCAGTACTTC.

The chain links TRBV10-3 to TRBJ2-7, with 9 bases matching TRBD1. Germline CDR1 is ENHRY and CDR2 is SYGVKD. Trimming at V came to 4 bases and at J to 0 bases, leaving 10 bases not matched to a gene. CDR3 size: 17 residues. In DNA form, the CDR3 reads TGTGCCATCAGTGCCACGATGACAGGGGGGAACTCCTACGAGCAGTACTTC. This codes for CAISATMTGGNSYEQYF.